These T cell receptor beta chains were read from a single sample in a study of blood T cells in healthy people across ages. TCRdb re-called the 5' RACE reads through MiXCR, storing one row per CDR3 protein. The sample includes approximately 770,000 distinct CDR3 sequences, roughly 60% of them seen just once. Material for sequencing was blood. The receptors originated from a man aged 25-45 years in good health. The CDR3 runs from the conserved cysteine through the conserved F or W.

v_gene: TRBV3-1; CDR3aa: CASSEDRGGGYTF
v_gene: TRBV18; CDR3aa: CASSPRGGLAGDEQYF
v_gene: TRBV12-3/TRBV12-4; CDR3aa: CASRGGGQSYSGANVLTF
v_gene: TRBV20-1; CDR3aa: CSAHGSGGSNQPQHF
v_gene: TRBV6-1; CDR3aa: CASSRRGLAGGGSYNEQYF
v_gene: TRBV20-1; CDR3aa: CTGARGSYNEQFF
v_gene: TRBV7-2; CDR3aa: CASSLGGYEQNF
v_gene: TRBV10-3; CDR3aa: CAISESGTGGETQYF
v_gene: TRBV20-1; CDR3aa: CSARVGYGYTF
v_gene: TRBV4-3; CDR3aa: CASSQDRAGVTDTQYF
v_gene: TRBV29-1; CDR3aa: CSVERTGRGYTF
v_gene: TRBV5-1; CDR3aa: CASSPLLSEQFF
v_gene: TRBV3-1; CDR3aa: CASSQNLPGHSFYEQYF
v_gene: TRBV7-9; CDR3aa: CASSLGGIGPRNGYTF
v_gene: TRBV9; CDR3aa: CASSVQAADTDTQYF
v_gene: TRBV29-1; CDR3aa: CSARENSGANVLTF
v_gene: TRBV10-3; CDR3aa: CAISDRQGRNEQYF
v_gene: TRBV20-1; CDR3aa: CSASELDVRKPQHF
v_gene: TRBV20-1; CDR3aa: CSVPNWGASYEQYF
v_gene: TRBV4-3; CDR3aa: CASSQDRGISYNEQFF
v_gene: TRBV12-3/TRBV12-4; CDR3aa: CASSLNREQYF
v_gene: TRBV7-2; CDR3aa: CASSRQRAYEQYF
v_gene: TRBV20-1; CDR3aa: CSASPRLSSELTDTQYF
v_gene: TRBV20-1; CDR3aa: CSASDSNSGNTIYF
v_gene: TRBV5-1; CDR3aa: CASSRQVGDEQYF
v_gene: TRBV7-2; CDR3aa: CACSKPDRDYEQYF
v_gene: TRBV7-2; CDR3aa: CASSPTRTADTQYF
v_gene: TRBV6-5; CDR3aa: CAGSYSIVSPGLAPHEQYF
v_gene: TRBV20-1; CDR3aa: CSAKTGRNQPQHF
v_gene: TRBV7-2; CDR3aa: CASSPVSSGTSTDTQYF
v_gene: TRBV6-6; CDR3aa: CASSETGIAGELFF
v_gene: TRBV6-1; CDR3aa: CAGGGTSGRVEQFF
v_gene: TRBV27; CDR3aa: CASSLGQGRPEAFF
v_gene: TRBV4-1; CDR3aa: CASSGLTGGGEQFF
v_gene: TRBV27; CDR3aa: CASSPTTGNSRTEAFF
v_gene: TRBV12-3/TRBV12-4; CDR3aa: CASSFRRVAADTQYF
v_gene: TRBV9; CDR3aa: CASSVWGTSGYNEQFF
v_gene: TRBV6-1; CDR3aa: CASSEPGTGEETQYF
v_gene: TRBV2; CDR3aa: CASSEGPKGNQPQHF
v_gene: TRBV6-4; CDR3aa: CASIQGASTDTQYF
v_gene: TRBV28; CDR3aa: CASSFFPRVPYEQYF